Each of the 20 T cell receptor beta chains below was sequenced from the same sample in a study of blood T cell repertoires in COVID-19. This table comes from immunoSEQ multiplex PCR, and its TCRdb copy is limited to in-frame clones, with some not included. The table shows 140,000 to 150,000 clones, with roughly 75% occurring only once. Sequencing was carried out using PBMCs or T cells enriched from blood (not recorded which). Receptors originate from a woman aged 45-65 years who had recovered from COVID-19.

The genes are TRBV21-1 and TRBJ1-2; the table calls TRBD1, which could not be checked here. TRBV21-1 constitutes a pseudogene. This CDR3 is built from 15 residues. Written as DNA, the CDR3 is TGTGCCAGCAGCAACCCCCCGGCAGGGCGGACCGGCTACACCTTC. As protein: CASSNPPAGRTGYTF.

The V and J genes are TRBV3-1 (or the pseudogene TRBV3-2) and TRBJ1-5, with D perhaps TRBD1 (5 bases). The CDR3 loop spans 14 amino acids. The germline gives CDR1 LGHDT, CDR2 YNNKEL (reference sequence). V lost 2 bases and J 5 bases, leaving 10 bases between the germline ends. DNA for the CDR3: TGTGCCAGCAGCCAACGGGGGAGCGATCAGCCCCAGCATTTT. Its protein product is CASSQRGSDQPQHF.

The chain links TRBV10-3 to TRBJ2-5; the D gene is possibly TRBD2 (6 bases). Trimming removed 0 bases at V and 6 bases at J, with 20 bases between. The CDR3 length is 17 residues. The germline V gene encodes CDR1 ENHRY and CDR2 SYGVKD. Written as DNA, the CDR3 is TGTGCCATCAGTGAGTCGAACGCTGGGAGGTCTATAAAGACCCAGTACTTC. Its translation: CAISESNAGRSIKTQYF.

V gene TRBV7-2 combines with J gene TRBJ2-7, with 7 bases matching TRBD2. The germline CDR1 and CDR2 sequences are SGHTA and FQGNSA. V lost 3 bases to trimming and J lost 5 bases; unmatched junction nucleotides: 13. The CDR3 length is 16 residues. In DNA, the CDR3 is TGTGCCAGCAGCTTTTGGGCCGGAGCGGGGTCCGACGAGCAGTACTTC. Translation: CASSFWAGAGSDEQYF.

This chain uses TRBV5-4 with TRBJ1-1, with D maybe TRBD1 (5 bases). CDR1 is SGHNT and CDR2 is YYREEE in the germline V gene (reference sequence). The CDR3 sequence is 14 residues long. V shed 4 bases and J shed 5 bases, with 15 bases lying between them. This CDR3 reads CASSGITGGTEAFF. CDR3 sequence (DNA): TGTGCCAGCAGCGGAATAACGGGGGGAACTGAAGCTTTCTTT.

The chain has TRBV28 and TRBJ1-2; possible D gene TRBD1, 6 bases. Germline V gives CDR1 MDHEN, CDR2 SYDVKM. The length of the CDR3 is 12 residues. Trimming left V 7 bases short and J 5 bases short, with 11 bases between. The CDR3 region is CASTNREYGYTF. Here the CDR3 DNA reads TGTGCCAGCACTAACAGGGAGTATGGCTACACCTTC.

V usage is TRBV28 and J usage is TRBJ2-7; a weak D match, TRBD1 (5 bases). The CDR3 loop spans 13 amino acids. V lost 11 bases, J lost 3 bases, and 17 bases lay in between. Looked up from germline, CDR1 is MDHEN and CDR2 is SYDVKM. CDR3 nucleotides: TGTGCCTTAGCCCAGGGAAAGGACTACGAGCAGTACTTC. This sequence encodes CALAQGKDYEQYF. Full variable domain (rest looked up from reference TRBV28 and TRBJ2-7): DVKVTQSSRYLVKRTGEKVFLECVQDMDHENMFWYRQDPGLGLRLIYFSYDVKMKEKGDIPEGYSVSREKKERFSLILESASTNQTSMYLCALAQGKDYEQYFGPGTRLTVT.

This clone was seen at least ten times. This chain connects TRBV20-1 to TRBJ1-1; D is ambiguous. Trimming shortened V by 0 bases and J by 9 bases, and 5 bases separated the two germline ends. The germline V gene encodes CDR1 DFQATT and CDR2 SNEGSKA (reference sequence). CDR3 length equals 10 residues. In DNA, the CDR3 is TGCAGTGCTAGAGACGCTAAAGCTTTCTTT. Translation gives CSARDAKAFF.

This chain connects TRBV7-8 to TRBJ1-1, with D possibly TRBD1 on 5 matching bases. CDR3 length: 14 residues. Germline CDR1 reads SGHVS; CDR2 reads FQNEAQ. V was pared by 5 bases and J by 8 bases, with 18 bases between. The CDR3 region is CASSLRAGGKEAFF. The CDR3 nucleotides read TGTGCCAGCAGCCTTAGGGCGGGGGGTAAGGAAGCTTTCTTT.

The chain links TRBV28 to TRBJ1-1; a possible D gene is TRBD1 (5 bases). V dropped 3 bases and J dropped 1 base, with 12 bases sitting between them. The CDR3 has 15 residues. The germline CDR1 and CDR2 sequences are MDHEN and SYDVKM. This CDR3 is CASSFGGAGNTEAFF. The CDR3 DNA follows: TGTGCCAGCAGTTTCGGTGGGGCAGGGAACACTGAAGCTTTCTTT.

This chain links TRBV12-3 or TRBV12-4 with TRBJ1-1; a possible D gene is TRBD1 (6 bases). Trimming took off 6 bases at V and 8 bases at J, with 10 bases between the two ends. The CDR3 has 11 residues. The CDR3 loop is CASSDRLEAFF. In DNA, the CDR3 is TGTGCCAGCAGCGACAGGCTCGAAGCTTTCTTT.

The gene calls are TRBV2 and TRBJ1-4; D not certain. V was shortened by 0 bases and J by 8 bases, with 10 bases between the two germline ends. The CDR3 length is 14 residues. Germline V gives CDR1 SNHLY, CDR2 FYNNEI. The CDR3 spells CASSEARMREKLFF. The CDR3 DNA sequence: TGTGCCAGCAGTGAAGCGCGTATGCGGGAAAAACTGTTTTTT.

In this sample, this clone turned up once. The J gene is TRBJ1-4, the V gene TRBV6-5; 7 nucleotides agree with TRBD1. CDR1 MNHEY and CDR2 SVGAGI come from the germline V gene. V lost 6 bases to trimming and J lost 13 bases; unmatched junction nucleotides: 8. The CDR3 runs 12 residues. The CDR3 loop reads CASSSRDSSLFF. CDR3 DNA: TGTGCCAGCAGCTCCAGGGACAGTTCACTGTTTTTT.

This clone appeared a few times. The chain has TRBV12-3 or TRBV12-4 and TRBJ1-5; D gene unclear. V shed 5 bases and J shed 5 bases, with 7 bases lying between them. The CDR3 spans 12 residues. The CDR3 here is CASSGPHQPQHF. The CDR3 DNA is TGTGCCAGCAGTGGGCCCCATCAGCCCCAGCATTTT.

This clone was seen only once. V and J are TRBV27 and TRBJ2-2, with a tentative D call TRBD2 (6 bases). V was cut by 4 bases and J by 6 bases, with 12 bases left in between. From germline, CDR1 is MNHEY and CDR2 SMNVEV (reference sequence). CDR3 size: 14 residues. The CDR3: CASSSKRGSGELFF. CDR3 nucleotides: TGTGCCAGCAGTTCCAAACGGGGGTCCGGGGAGCTGTTTTTT.

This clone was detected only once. The CDR3 reads CASSQEPGQRNTIYF. The CDR3, as DNA: TGCGCCAGCAGCCAAGAACCGGGACAGAGAAACACCATATATTTT. V gene TRBV4-1 combines with J gene TRBJ1-3, with 7 positions matching TRBD1. This CDR3 has 15 amino acids. CDR1 MGHRA and CDR2 YSYEKL come from the germline V gene. With 0 bases clipped from V and 5 bases from J, the junction kept 4 bases outside the gene matches.

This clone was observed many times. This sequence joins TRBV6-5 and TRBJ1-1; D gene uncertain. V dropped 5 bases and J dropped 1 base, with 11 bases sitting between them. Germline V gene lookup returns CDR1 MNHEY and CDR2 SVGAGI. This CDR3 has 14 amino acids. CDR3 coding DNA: TGTGCCAGCAGTAAACCGGGGAGGAACACTGAAGCTTTCTTT. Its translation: CASSKPGRNTEAFF.

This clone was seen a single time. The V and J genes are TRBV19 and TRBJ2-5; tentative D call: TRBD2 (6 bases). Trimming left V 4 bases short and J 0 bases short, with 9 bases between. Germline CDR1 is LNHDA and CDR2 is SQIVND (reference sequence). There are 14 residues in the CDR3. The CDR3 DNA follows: TGTGCCAGTAGTAGCGGGAATTACCAAGAGACCCAGTACTTC. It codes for CASSSGNYQETQYF.

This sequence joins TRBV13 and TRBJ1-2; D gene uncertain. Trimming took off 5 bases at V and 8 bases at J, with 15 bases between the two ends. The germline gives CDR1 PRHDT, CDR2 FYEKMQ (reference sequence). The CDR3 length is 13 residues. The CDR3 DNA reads TGTGCCAGCAGCCGGACGCGAGGGCAAGGCTACACCTTC. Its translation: CASSRTRGQGYTF.

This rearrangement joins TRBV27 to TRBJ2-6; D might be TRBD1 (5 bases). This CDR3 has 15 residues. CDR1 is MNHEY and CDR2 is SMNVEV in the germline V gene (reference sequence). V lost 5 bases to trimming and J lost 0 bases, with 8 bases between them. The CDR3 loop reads CASSLTVSGANVLTF. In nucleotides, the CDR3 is TGTGCCAGCAGTCTGACAGTCTCTGGGGCCAACGTCCTGACTTTC.